This TCR beta chain was identified in a study of cytomegalovirus exposure and HLA in healthy donors. Study results and caveats: The listing of approximately 160 TCR beta chains classed them as cytomegalovirus-associated. The only immune exposure information that was available was CMV serostatus.

Deletions cut 2 bases from V and 7 bases from J, with 3 bases between. CDR3 length: 10 residues. Germline CDR1 SQVTM, CDR2 ANQGSEA. Comments on this clone: Its antigen is unknown.

Researchers ran the PCR with 60 Vbeta and 13 Jbeta primers. Generated by immunoSEQ multiplex PCR, the TCRdb table keeps only in-frame clones and is missing some. This sample has under 150,000 clones, with about 82% found just once. Sample: PBMCs. This clonotype was obtained from a boy aged 5-17 years in good health and CMV-seronegative. This rearrangement joins TRBV29-1 to TRBJ2-1, with unresolved D. The CDR3 loop is CSVELNEQFF. CDR3 in DNA: TGCAGCGTTGAACTTAATGAGCAGTTCTTC.